Listed below are T cell receptor beta chains from one sample, sequenced in a study of cytomegalovirus exposure and HLA in healthy donors. TCRdb keeps only in-frame clones here, not all; method: immunoSEQ multiplex PCR. The sample carries about 160,000 clones, over 75% recorded once. Specimen: PBMCs. Receptors were obtained from a woman aged 25 to 39 in good health and CMV-seronegative. Each CDR3 is given with its conserved first and last residue. The D gene is left open where the match is weak. Expanded clones get a size class; other rows say once, few or many, or leave the size out.

TRBJ1-6	NA	NA	TRBV28	CASTGVPYNSPLHF	TGTGCCAGCACAGGGGTACCCTATAATTCACCCCTCCACTTT
TRBJ2-2	few	NA	TRBV29-1	CSAVDSLELFF	TGCAGCGCCGTGGACAGCCTAGAGCTGTTTTTT
TRBJ2-5	NA	NA	TRBV7-7	CASSGGQKETQYF	TGTGCCAGCAGCGGGGGACAAAAAGAGACCCAGTACTTC
TRBJ2-1	NA	TRBD2	TRBV11-2	CASSLDGLAVNEQFF	TGTGCCAGCAGCTTAGATGGACTAGCGGTAAATGAGCAGTTCTTC
TRBJ2-1	NA	TRBD2	TRBV5-1	CASSLFTSGGDNEQFF	TGCGCCAGCAGCTTGTTCACTAGCGGCGGAGACAATGAGCAGTTCTTC
TRBJ2-4	NA	NA	TRBV15	CATSRDSKNIQYF	TGTGCCACCAGCAGAGATAGTAAGAACATTCAGTACTTC
TRBJ2-3	NA	NA	TRBV29-1	CSVVQGGDTQYF	TGCAGCGTTGTCCAGGGAGGAGATACGCAGTATTTT
TRBJ1-2	NA	NA	TRBV6-4	CASSEASGAGYYGYTF	TGTGCCAGCAGTGAGGCGTCAGGGGCCGGGTACTATGGCTACACCTTC
TRBJ1-4	NA	NA	TRBV10-3	CAISDVLAEKLFF	TGTGCCATCAGTGACGTATTAGCTGAAAAACTGTTTTTT
TRBJ2-5	NA	NA	TRBV6-5	CAAAAGGGYQETQYF	TGTGCCGCTGCGGCAGGTGGGGGGTATCAAGAGACCCAGTACTTC
TRBJ2-2	NA	NA	TRBV11-1	CASSSKAGIYTGELFF	TGTGCCAGCAGCTCCAAGGCCGGGATTTACACCGGGGAGCTGTTTTTT
TRBJ1-1	NA	NA	TRBV2	CASSDGTEAFF	TGTGCCAGCAGTGACGGGACTGAAGCTTTCTTT
TRBJ2-2	NA	NA	TRBV6-5	CASSGELGGRGELFF	TGTGCCAGCAGTGGAGAACTAGGGGGACGCGGGGAGCTGTTTTTT
TRBJ2-4	NA	NA	TRBV4-1	CASSQDGLAKNSQYF	TGCGCCAGCAGCCAAGATGGGCTAGCCAAAAACAGTCAGTACTTC